Shown below are 21 T cell receptor beta chains from a single sample sequenced in a study of OX40 agonist ivuxolimab in advanced cancers. TCRdb's copy holds only in-frame clones and misses some; the assay was immunoSEQ multiplex PCR. The repertoire holds some 70,000 clones, with 88% as singletons. The sequencing here drew on CD4+ or CD8+ T cells sorted from blood, taken in a trial of the OX40 agonist ivuxolimab. The receptors here all came from an adult with an advanced solid tumor such as melanoma, head and neck, liver or kidney cancer.

This CDR3 reads CASSATGVNWQPQHF. Written as DNA, the CDR3 is TGTGCCAGTAGTGCGACAGGGGTTAATTGGCAGCCCCAGCATTTT. V gene TRBV19 combines with J gene TRBJ1-5, with 8 bases lining up with TRBD1. Germline CDR1 and CDR2: LNHDA and SQIVND (reference sequence). The CDR3 runs to 15 residues. V shed 5 bases, J shed 7 bases, and the junction held 10 bases outside the gene matches.

The V gene is TRBV2, the J gene TRBJ2-5, with 12 positions matching TRBD2. The V and J ends lost 7 bases and 5 bases, in that order; junction bases with no gene match: 8. This CDR3 has 15 amino acids. CDR1 is SNHLY and CDR2 is FYNNEI in the germline V gene. This CDR3 is CASTGVLAGGETQYF. The CDR3 DNA sequence: TGTGCCAGCACCGGAGTGCTAGCGGGAGGGGAGACCCAGTACTTC.

V and J are TRBV7-9 and TRBJ1-5; D is perhaps TRBD1 (5 bases). This CDR3 has 16 residues. Trimming left V 4 bases short and J 0 bases short, with 13 bases between. Looked up from germline, CDR1 is SEHNR and CDR2 is FQNEAQ (reference sequence). CDR3 sequence reads: CASSSFGGNSNQPQHF. The CDR3, as DNA: TGTGCCAGCAGCTCCTTTGGGGGGAATAGCAATCAGCCCCAGCATTTT.

The chain employs TRBV5-1 and TRBJ2-1; TRBD2 agrees at 10 bases. CDR1 SGHRS and CDR2 YFSETQ come from the germline V gene. The CDR3 runs to 14 residues. Trimming took 5 bases from V and 5 from J; bases not matched to a gene: 4. The CDR3 sequence: CASSSLAGDNEQFF. CDR3 nucleotide sequence: TGCGCCAGCAGTAGTCTAGCGGGAGACAATGAGCAGTTCTTC.

The chain recombines TRBV6-1 with TRBJ2-5; TRBD1 agrees at 7 bases. The CDR3 contains 14 residues. The V segment lost 8 bases and the J segment 1 base; nucleotides outside the gene matches: 7. CDR1 MNHNS and CDR2 SASEGT come from the germline V gene. CDR3 loop: CASSLDRAQETQYF. The CDR3, as DNA: TGTGCCAGCTCCCTTGACAGGGCCCAAGAGACCCAGTACTTC.

The chain employs TRBV30 and TRBJ2-3; 10 bases are shared with TRBD2. CDR1 and CDR2 (germline): GTSNPN, SVGIG (reference sequence). J was trimmed by 5 bases and V by 4 bases; bases with no gene match: 15. CDR3 size: 17 residues. CDR3 loop: CAWTGASGGLLLDTQYF. For the CDR3, the DNA is TGTGCCTGGACCGGGGCTAGCGGGGGCCTTTTGCTAGATACGCAGTATTTT.

J is TRBJ2-3 and V is TRBV4-2; either TRBD1 or TRBD2 may supply D (5 bases each). This CDR3 has 16 residues. Germline loops: CDR1 LGHNA, CDR2 YNFKEQ. V lost 1 base and J lost 1, with 12 bases in between. The CDR3 coding sequence is TGTGCCAGCAGCCAAGGCGAGGGGACGGGCACAGATACGCAGTATTTT. It yields the protein CASSQGEGTGTDTQYF.

The CDR3 spells CASGASGTGGAETQYF. The CDR3 coding sequence is TGTGCCAGCGGTGCCTCCGGGACAGGGGGCGCGGAGACCCAGTACTTC. This chain joins TRBV28 and TRBJ2-5; TRBD1 aligns across 12 bases. The germline CDR1 and CDR2 sequences are MDHEN and SYDVKM. The J segment lost 5 bases and the V segment lost 8 bases, leaving 12 bases of the junction unmatched. The CDR3 consists of 16 residues.

The gene calls are TRBV18 and TRBJ2-7; D perhaps matches TRBD2 (6 bases). Germline CDR1 reads KGHSH; CDR2 reads LQKENI. V dropped 6 bases and J dropped 5 bases, with 8 bases sitting between them. This CDR3 comprises 11 residues. This CDR3 is CASSSGDEQYF. The CDR3 coding sequence is TGTGCCAGCTCCTCGGGGGACGAGCAGTACTTC.

J is TRBJ2-4 and V is TRBV4-2; TRBD2 might be the D (6 bases). Trimming stripped 0 bases from V and 9 bases from J, with 12 bases between. Germline V gives CDR1 LGHNA, CDR2 YNFKEQ. The CDR3 has 14 residues. CDR3 loop: CASSQDTAGGIQYF. The CDR3 DNA follows: TGTGCCAGCAGCCAAGATACGGCCGGGGGCATTCAGTACTTC.

The chain joins TRBV2 to TRBJ2-5, with TRBD2 matching 11 bases. The germline gives CDR1 SNHLY, CDR2 FYNNEI. V was clipped by 6 bases and J by 4 bases; unmatched bases: 4. The CDR3 consists of 14 residues. CDR3: CASSLAGGRETQYF. CDR3 sequence (DNA): TGTGCCAGCAGCTTAGCGGGGGGGCGAGAGACCCAGTACTTC.

The chain employs TRBV7-9 and TRBJ1-3; D might be TRBD1 (6 bases). The length of the CDR3 is 17 residues. Germline CDR1 is SEHNR and CDR2 is FQNEAQ (reference sequence). The V and J ends lost 5 bases and 0 bases respectively, with 17 bases between them. The CDR3 region is CASSRGTLLSSGNTIYF. Here the CDR3 DNA reads TGTGCCAGCAGCCGAGGGACACTCTTGAGCTCTGGAAACACCATATATTTT.

V and J are TRBV18 and TRBJ2-7, with D hard to call. Trimming removed 4 bases from V and 5 bases from J, with 18 bases in between. The germline gives CDR1 KGHSH, CDR2 LQKENI. The CDR3 spans 15 residues. Here the CDR3 reads CASSQISVGPNEQYF. The DNA of the CDR3 is TGTGCCAGCTCACAAATATCAGTCGGGCCTAACGAGCAGTACTTC.

This chain uses TRBV10-3 with TRBJ2-7; 10 nucleotides match TRBD2. The ends lost 6 bases at V and 7 bases at J; junction bases unmatched: 12. CDR3 length: 15 residues. CDR1 and CDR2 from the germline V gene are ENHRY and SYGVKD. The CDR3 bases are TGTGCCATCAGCTTCACTAGCGGGACCGGAGGGGAGCAGTACTTC. Translating it yields CAISFTSGTGGEQYF.

The chain employs TRBV7-6 and TRBJ2-1; a possible D gene is TRBD1 (5 bases). Germline V gives CDR1 SGHVS, CDR2 FNYEAQ. With 5 bases removed from V and 10 bases from J, the gap between germline ends came to 12 bases. The CDR3 spans 12 residues. The CDR3 here is CASSPTTGEQFF. The CDR3 DNA sequence: TGTGCCAGCAGCCCGACAACAGGAGAGCAGTTCTTC.

This chain joins TRBV28 and TRBJ1-1; possibly TRBD1 for D (6 bases). The CDR3 has 15 amino acids. Germline V lookup: CDR1 MDHEN, CDR2 SYDVKM. V was cut by 5 bases and J by 0 bases, with 13 bases left in between. This CDR3 reads CASSLPRGLNTEAFF. CDR3 coding DNA: TGTGCCAGCAGTCTCCCCAGGGGATTGAACACTGAAGCTTTCTTT.

This sequence joins TRBV6-6 and TRBJ1-3, with no clear D. The V and J ends lost 7 bases and 0 bases respectively, with 10 bases between them. Germline CDR1 and CDR2: MNHNY and SVGAGI (reference sequence). CDR3 length: 14 residues. The CDR3 sequence is CASTPTLSGNTIYF. The CDR3 nucleotides are TGTGCCAGCACCCCAACCCTCTCTGGAAACACCATATATTTT.

The chain links TRBV18 to TRBJ2-7; 8 bases align to TRBD1. The CDR3 loop spans 15 amino acids. V shed 0 bases and J 5 bases; nucleotides not matched to a gene: 6. Germline V gene lookup returns CDR1 KGHSH and CDR2 LQKENI. The CDR3 DNA reads TGTGCCAGCTCACCACCAACAGGGGGTGGGAACGAGCAGTACTTC. This translates into CASSPPTGGGNEQYF.

The CDR3 is CAISDRLGRSSTDTQYF. In nucleotides, the CDR3 is TGTGCCATCAGTGATAGATTGGGTCGATCAAGCACAGATACGCAGTATTTT. The V and J genes are TRBV10-3 and TRBJ2-3, with D hard to call. This CDR3 is 17 amino acids long. The germline V and J ends were trimmed by 3 bases and 0 bases, with 16 bases remaining between them. The V gene's germline CDR1 is ENHRY and CDR2 SYGVKD.

J is TRBJ1-2 and V is TRBV6-6; tentative D call: TRBD1 (5 bases). In germline, CDR1 is MNHNY, CDR2 SVGAGI (reference sequence). The CDR3 length is 15 residues. V was cut by 8 bases and J by 7 bases, with 23 bases left in between. The CDR3 sequence is CASRPAGTPGAGYTF. The CDR3 DNA is TGTGCCAGCCGCCCCGCCGGGACGCCAGGAGCTGGCTACACCTTC.

J is TRBJ2-7 and V is TRBV11-3; 7 bases fit TRBD1. Germline V gene sequence: CDR1 SGHNT, CDR2 YENEEA. V dropped 7 bases and J dropped 2; count of bases not matched to a gene: 11. The CDR3 consists of 15 residues. The CDR3 protein is CASNYRGSGAYEQYF. CDR3 nucleotides: TGTGCCAGCAACTACAGGGGATCAGGGGCCTACGAGCAGTACTTC.